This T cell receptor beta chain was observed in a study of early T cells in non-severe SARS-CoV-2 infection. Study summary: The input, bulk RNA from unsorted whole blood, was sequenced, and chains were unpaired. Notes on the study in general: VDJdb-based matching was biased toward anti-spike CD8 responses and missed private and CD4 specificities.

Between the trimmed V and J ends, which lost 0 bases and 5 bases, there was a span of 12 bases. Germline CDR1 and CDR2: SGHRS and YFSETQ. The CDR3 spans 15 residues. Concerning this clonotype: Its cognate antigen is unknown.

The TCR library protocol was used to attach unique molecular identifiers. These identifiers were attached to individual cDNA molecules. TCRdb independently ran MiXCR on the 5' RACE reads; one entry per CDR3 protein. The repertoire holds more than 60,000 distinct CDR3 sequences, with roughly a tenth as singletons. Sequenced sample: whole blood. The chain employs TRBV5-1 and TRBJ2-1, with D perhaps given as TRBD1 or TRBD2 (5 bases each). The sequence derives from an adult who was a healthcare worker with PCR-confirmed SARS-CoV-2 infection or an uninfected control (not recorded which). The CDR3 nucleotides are TGCGCCAGCAGCTTGGAAGGGACCGTTAACAATGAGCAGTTCTTC. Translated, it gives CASSLEGTVNNEQFF. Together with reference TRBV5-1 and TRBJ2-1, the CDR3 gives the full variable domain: KAGVTQTPRYLIKTRGQQVTLSCSPISGHRSVSWYQQTPGQGLQFLFEYFSETQRNKGNFPGRFSGRQFSNSRSEMNVSTLELGDSALYLCASSLEGTVNNEQFFGPGTRLTVL.